The count of the clone carrying this T cell receptor beta chain is one. These data belong to a study of blood T cell repertoires in COVID-19. Produced via immunoSEQ multiplex PCR; TCRdb's table is partial and in-frame only. The sample records about 440,000 clones, around 89% being singletons. The TCR originated in a woman between 45 and 60 years old with COVID-19, enrolled during active disease. Material: peripheral blood.

For the CDR3, the DNA is TGTGCCAGCACCCCCCCGGGAGGATTCTACGAGCAGTACTTC. Amino acids: CASTPPGGFYEQYF. The gene calls are TRBV6-5 and TRBJ2-7; 7 nucleotides agree with TRBD2. From germline, CDR1 is MNHEY and CDR2 SVGAGI. This CDR3 is 14 amino acids long. J gave up 3 bases and V 7 bases, and 9 bases lay outside the gene matches.